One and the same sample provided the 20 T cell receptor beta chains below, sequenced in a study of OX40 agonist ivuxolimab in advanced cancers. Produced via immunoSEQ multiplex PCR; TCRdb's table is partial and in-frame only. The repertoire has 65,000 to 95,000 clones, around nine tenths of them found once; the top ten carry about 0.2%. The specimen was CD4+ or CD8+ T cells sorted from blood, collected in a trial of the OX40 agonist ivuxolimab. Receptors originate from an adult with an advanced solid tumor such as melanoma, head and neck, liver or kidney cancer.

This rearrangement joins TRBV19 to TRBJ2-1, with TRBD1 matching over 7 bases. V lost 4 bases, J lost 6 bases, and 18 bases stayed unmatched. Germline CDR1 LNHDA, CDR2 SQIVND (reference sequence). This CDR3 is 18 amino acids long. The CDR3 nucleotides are TGTGCCAGTAGTACGGGAACAGGGGTCGGCTCATACAGCAATGAGCAGTTCTTC. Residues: CASSTGTGVGSYSNEQFF.

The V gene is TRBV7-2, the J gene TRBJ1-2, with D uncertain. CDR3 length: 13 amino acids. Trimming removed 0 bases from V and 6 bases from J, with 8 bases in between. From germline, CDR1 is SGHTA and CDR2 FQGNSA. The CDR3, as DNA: TGTGCCAGCAGCTTAGCATGGGGAAATGGCTACACCTTC. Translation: CASSLAWGNGYTF.

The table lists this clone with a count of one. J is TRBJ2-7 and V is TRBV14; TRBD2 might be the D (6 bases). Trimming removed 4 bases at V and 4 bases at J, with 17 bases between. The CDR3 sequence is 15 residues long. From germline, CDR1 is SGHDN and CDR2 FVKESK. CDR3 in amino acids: CASSPGLYLMYEQYF. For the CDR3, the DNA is TGTGCCAGCAGCCCAGGACTATACCTCATGTACGAGCAGTACTTC.

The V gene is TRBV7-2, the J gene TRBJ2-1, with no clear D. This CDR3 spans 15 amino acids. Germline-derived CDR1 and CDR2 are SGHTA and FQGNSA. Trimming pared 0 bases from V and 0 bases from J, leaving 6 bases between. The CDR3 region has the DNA TGTGCCAGCAGCTTAGCCCTGGGCTCCTACAATGAGCAGTTCTTC. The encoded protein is CASSLALGSYNEQFF. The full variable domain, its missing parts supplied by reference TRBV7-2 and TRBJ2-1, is GAGVSQSPSNKVTEKGKDVELRCDPISGHTALYWYRQSLGQGLEFLIYFQGNSAPDKSGLPSDRFSAERTGGSVSTLTIQRTQQEDSAVYLCASSLALGSYNEQFFGPGTRLTVL.

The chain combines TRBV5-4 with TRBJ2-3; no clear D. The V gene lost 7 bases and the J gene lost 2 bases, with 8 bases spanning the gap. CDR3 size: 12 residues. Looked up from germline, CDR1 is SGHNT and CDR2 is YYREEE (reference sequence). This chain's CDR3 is CASGLTTDTQYF. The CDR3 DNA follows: TGTGCCAGCGGCCTTACCACAGATACGCAGTATTTT.

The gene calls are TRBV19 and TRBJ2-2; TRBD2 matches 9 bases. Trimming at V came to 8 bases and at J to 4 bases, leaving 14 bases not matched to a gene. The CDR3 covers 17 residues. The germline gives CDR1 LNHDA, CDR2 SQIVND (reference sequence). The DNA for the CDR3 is TGTGCCAGTTTTTTCGCTGCGGGAGGGCCGGTCACCGGGGAGCTGTTTTTT. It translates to CASFFAAGGPVTGELFF.

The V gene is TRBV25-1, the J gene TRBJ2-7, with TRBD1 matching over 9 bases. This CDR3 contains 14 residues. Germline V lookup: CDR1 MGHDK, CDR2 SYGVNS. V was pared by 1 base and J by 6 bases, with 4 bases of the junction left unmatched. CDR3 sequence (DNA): TGTGCCAGCAGTGAATCACAGGGGGCCAGCGAGCAGTACTTC. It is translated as CASSESQGASEQYF.

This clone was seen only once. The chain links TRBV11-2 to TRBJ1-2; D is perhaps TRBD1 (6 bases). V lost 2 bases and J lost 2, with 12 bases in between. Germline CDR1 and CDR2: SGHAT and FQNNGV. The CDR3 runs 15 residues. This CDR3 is CASSLTWGPNYGYTF. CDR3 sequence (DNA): TGTGCCAGCAGCTTAACGTGGGGGCCCAACTATGGCTACACCTTC.

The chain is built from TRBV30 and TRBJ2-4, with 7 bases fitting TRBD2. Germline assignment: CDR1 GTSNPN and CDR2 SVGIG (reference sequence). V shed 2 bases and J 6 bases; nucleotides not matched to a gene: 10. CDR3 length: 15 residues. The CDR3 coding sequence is TGTGCCTGGAGTAAGGGCGCGGGAGTACTAAACATTCAGTACTTC. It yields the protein CAWSKGAGVLNIQYF.

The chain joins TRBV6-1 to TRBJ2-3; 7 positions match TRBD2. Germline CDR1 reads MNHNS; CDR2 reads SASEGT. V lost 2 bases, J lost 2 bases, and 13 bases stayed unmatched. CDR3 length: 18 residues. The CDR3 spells CASSEIQAGANPTDTQYF. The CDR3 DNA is TGTGCCAGCAGTGAAATACAGGCGGGAGCCAACCCCACAGATACGCAGTATTTT.

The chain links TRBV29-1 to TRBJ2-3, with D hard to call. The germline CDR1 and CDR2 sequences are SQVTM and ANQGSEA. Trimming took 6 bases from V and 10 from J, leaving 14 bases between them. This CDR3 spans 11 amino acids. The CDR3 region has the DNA TGCAGCGTCGCTCTTAGTGGAGCGCAGTATTTT. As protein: CSVALSGAQYF.

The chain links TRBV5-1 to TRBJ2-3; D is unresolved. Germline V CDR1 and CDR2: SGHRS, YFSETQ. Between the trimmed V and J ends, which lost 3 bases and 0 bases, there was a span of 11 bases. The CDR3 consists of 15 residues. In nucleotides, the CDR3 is TGCGCCAGCAGCTCCGGGTTTAGCAGCACAGATACGCAGTATTTT. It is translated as CASSSGFSSTDTQYF.

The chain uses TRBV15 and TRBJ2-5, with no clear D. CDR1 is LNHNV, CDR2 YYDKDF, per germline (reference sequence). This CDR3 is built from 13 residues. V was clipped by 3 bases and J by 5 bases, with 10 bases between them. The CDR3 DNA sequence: TGTGCCACCAGCAGGAGTAGGCGGGAGACCCAGTACTTC. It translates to CATSRSRRETQYF.

The CDR3 protein is CAWRERGGSNEQFF. CDR3 nucleotide sequence: TGTGCCTGGAGGGAGCGGGGGGGCTCGAATGAGCAGTTCTTC. The rearrangement joins TRBV30 to TRBJ2-1, with TRBD2 matching over 10 bases. The CDR3 has 14 amino acids. Germline V gene lookup returns CDR1 GTSNPN and CDR2 SVGIG (reference sequence). The V and J ends lost 3 bases and 7 bases, in that order; junction bases with no gene match: 6. The full variable domain, with the rest looked up from reference TRBV30 and TRBJ2-1, is SQTIHQWPATLVQPVGSPLSLECTVEGTSNPNLYWYRQAAGRGLQLLFYSVGIGQISSEVPQNLSASRPQDRQFILSSKKLLLSDSGFYLCAWRERGGSNEQFFGPGTRLTVL.

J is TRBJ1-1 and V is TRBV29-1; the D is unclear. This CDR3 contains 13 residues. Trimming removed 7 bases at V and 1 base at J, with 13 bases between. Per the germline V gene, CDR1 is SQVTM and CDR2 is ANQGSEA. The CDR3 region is CSAHLAKNTEAFF. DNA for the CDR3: TGCAGCGCCCATCTTGCGAAGAACACTGAAGCTTTCTTT.

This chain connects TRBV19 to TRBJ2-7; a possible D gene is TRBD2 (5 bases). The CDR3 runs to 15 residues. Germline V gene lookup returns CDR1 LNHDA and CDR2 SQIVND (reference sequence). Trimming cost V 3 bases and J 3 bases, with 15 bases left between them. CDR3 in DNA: TGTGCCAGTAGTATTTTATTTTCGGGGAACTACGAGCAGTACTTC. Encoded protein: CASSILFSGNYEQYF.

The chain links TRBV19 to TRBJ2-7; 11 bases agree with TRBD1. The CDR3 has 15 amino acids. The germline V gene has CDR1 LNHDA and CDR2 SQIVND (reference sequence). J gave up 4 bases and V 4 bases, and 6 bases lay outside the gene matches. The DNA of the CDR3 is TGTGCCAGTAGTACCGGGACAGGGGGTGGATACGAGCAGTACTTC. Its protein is CASSTGTGGGYEQYF.

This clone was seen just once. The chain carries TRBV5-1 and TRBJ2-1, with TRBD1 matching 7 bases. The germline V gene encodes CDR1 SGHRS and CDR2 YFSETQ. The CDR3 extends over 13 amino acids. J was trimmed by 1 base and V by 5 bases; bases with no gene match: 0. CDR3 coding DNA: TGCGCCAGCAGGGGACAGTCCTACAATGAGCAGTTCTTC. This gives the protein CASRGQSYNEQFF.

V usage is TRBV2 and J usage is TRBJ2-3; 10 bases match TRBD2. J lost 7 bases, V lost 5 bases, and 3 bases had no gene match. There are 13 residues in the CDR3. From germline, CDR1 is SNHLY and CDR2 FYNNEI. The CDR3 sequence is CASSSGGAYTQYF. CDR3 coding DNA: TGTGCCAGCAGTAGCGGGGGGGCATATACGCAGTATTTT.

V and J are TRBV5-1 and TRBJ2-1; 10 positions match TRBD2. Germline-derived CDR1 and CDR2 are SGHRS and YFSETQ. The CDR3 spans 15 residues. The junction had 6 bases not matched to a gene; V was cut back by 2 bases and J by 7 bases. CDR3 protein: CASSLTSGIWNEQFF. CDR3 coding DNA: TGCGCCAGCAGCTTAACTAGCGGGATCTGGAATGAGCAGTTCTTC.